What follows is one T cell receptor beta chain and its context. This sample is part of a study of cytomegalovirus exposure and HLA in healthy donors. The wider study: A previous analysis identified 90 million to 140 million unique TCR beta sequences derived from about 180 million T cells.

The ends were cut back, 0 bases at V and 0 bases at J, with 21 bases in the middle. Germline-derived CDR1 and CDR2 are SGHRS and YFSETQ. This CDR3 region has 19 residues. The PCR ran on 60 Vbeta and 13 Jbeta primers. Method: immunoSEQ multiplex PCR; TCRdb's copy keeps in-frame clones and lacks some. The sample holds about 96,000 clones, around 64% seen once. The chain links TRBV5-1 to TRBJ1-2; TRBD1 is a possible D gene (5 bases). The clonotype originates from a man aged 55 to 69 in good health and CMV-seronegative. Sequencing was performed on PBMCs. CDR3 sequence reads: CASSLVGGFGRIANYGYTF. The CDR3 coding sequence is TGCGCCAGCAGCTTGGTGGGGGGGTTCGGACGGATAGCTAACTATGGCTACACCTTC.